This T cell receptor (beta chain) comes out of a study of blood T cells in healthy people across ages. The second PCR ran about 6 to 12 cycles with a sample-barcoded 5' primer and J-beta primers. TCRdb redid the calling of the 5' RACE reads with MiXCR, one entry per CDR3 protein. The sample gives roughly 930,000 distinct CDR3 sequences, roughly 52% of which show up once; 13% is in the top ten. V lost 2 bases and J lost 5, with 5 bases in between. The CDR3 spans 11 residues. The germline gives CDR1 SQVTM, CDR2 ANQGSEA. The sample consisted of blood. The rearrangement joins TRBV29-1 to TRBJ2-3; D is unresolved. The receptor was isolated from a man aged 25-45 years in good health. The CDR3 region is CSVEPRDTQYF. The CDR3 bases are TGCAGCGTTGAACCGAGAGATACGCAGTATTTT.